The entry below gives a single T cell receptor beta chain sequence along with its context. This entry comes from a study of response to subunit inactivated influenza vaccine. Germline CDR1 reads SGHTA; CDR2 reads FQGNSA. The CDR3 is 16 residues long. The V gene lost 5 bases and the J gene lost 2 bases, with 17 bases spanning the gap. One entry per CDR3 protein results from TCRdb running MiXCR on the RT-PCR reads. The sample records fewer than 250,000 distinct CDR3 sequences, around 14% being singletons. The input for sequencing was CD8+ T cells sorted from PBMCs, taken about 5 days after vaccination. J is TRBJ2-3 and V is TRBV7-2; D tentatively reads TRBD1 or TRBD2 (5 bases each). The source of this sequence is a man aged 45 to 65 who received an inactivated influenza vaccine. CDR3 coding DNA: TGTGCCAGCAGCCCAGGGCTAGGAGGTTCCACAGATACGCAGTATTTT. This encodes CASSPGLGGSTDTQYF.